This paragraph reports one T cell receptor (beta chain). This entry comes from a study of blood T cell repertoires in COVID-19. On the study more broadly: The study drew acute and convalescent COVID-19 samples from the United States, Italy and Spain. From T cells, B-cell-depleted T cells, or PBMCs came the material, which was cDNA or gDNA.

Original data processing: The authors estimated nucleated cell counts from reference gene primer amplification. The assay was immunoSEQ multiplex PCR, and TCRdb's table has in-frame clones only and misses some. That table furnishes V, J and clone size, whereas the DNA furnished D and trimming. The sample gives approximately 450,000 clones, about 90% of which show up once; 1.5% to 2% is in the top ten. Ages ranged from about 18 to 89 years, with residence in approximately 23 US areas. Germline V gene lookup returns CDR1 SGHNT and CDR2 YYREEE (reference sequence). V dropped 2 bases and J dropped 3 bases, with 13 bases sitting between them. The CDR3 spans 15 residues.

Sequenced input: PBMCs or T cells enriched from blood (not recorded which). The source is a woman aged 18 to 35 with acute COVID-19. The rearrangement joins TRBV5-4 to TRBJ2-3, with a weak D call TRBD2 (5 bases). The CDR3 here is CASSLAPTGTDTQYF. The CDR3 DNA follows: TGTGCCAGCAGCTTAGCACCAACGGGGACAGATACGCAGTATTTT. Together with reference TRBV5-4 and TRBJ2-3, the CDR3 gives the full variable domain: ETGVTQSPTHLIKTRGQQVTLRCSSQSGHNTVSWYQQALGQGPQFIFQYYREEENGRGNFPPRFSGLQFPNYSSELNVNALELDDSALYLCASSLAPTGTDTQYFGPGTRLTVL.